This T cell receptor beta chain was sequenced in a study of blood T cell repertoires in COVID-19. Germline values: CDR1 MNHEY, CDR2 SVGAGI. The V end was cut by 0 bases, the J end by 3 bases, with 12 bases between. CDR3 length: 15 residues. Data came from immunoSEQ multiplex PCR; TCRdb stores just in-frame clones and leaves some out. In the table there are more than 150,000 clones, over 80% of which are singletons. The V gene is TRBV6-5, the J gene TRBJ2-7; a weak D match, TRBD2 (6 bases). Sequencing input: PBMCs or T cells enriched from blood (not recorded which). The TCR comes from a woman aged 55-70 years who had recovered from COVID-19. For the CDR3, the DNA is TGTGCCAGCAGTTACTCGTCCGGGGGTCTCTACGAGCAGTACTTC. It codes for CASSYSSGGLYEQYF.